This TCR beta chain came from a study of CD8 T cells in Susac syndrome. Sequencing of TCR beta, carried out with a high-throughput approach, was applied to CD8+ and CD4+ T cells from the blood. The CDR3 runs 16 residues. Germline assignment: CDR1 MDHEN and CDR2 SYDVKM. V was clipped by 6 bases and J by 1 base; unmatched bases: 10. With random hexamers, about 0.45 to 1 ug RNA was reverse transcribed. TCR beta CDR3 was amplified by immunoSEQ multiplex PCR. This amplification extended across 54 Vbeta and 13 Jbeta segments. TCRdb fed the immunoSEQ multiplex PCR reads into MiXCR, producing one record per CDR3 protein. The profile shows approximately 180,000 distinct CDR3 sequences, 80% to 95% of them singletons.

Sequencing was carried out using CD4+ T cells from PBMCs. The TCR originated in a human donor with multiple sclerosis. The rearrangement links TRBV28 to TRBJ2-7; 9 bases match TRBD1. The CDR3 nucleotides read TGTGCCAGCAGCCCGCCCCCGGGACAGGGTTCCTACGAGCAGTACTTC. Its protein is CASSPPPGQGSYEQYF.